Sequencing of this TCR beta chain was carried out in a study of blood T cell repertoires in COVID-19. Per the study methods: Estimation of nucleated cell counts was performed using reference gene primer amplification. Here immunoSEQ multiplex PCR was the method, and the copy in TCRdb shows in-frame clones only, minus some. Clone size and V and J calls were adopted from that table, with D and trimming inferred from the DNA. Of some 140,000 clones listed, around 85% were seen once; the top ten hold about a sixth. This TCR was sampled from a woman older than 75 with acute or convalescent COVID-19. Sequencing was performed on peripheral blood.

CDR3 nucleotides: TGTGCCTGGAGTAGAGCAGCCGGGAATCAGCCCCAGCATTTT. It yields the protein CAWSRAAGNQPQHF. V usage is TRBV30 and J usage is TRBJ1-5; D not resolved. V lost 2 bases to trimming and J lost 4 bases, with 12 bases between them. This CDR3 is built from 14 residues. The germline V gene has CDR1 GTSNPN and CDR2 SVGIG (reference sequence).